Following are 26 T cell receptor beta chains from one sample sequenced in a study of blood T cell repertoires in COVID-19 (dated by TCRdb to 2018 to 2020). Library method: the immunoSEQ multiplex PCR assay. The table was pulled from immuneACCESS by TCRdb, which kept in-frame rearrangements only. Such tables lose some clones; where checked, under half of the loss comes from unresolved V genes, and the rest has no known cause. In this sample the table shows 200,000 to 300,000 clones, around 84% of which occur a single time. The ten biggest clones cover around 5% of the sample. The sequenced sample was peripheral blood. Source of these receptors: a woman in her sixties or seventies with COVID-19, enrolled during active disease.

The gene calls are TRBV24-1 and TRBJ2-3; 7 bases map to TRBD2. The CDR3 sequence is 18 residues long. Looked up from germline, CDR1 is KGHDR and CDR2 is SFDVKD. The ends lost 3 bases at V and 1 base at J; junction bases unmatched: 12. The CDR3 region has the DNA TGTGCCACCAGTGATCCCTCATTGTCGGCGGGAGGCACAGATACGCAGTATTTT. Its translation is CATSDPSLSAGGTDTQYF.

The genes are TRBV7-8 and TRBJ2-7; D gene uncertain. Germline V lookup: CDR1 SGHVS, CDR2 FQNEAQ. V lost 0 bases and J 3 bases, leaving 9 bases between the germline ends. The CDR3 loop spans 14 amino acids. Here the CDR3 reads CASSLAAGNYEQYF. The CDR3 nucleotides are TGTGCCAGCAGCTTAGCGGCAGGTAACTACGAGCAGTACTTC.

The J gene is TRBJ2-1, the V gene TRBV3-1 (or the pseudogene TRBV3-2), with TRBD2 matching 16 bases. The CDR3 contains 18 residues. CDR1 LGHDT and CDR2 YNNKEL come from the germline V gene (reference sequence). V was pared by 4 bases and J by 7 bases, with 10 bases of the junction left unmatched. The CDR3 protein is CASSPPSGLAGGSNEQFF. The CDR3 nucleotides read TGTGCCAGCAGCCCACCCTCGGGACTAGCGGGAGGGAGTAATGAGCAGTTCTTC.

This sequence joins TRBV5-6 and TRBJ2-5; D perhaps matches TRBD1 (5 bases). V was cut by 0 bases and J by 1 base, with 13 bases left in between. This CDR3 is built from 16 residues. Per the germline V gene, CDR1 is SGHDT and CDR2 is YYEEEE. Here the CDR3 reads CASSLVQGQGQETQYF. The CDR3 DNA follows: TGTGCCAGCAGCTTGGTTCAGGGCCAGGGCCAAGAGACCCAGTACTTC.

This chain's CDR3 is CASGLDRALGEQYF. CDR3 nucleotide sequence: TGTGCCTCCGGATTGGACAGGGCGCTGGGGGAGCAGTACTTC. The rearrangement uses TRBV7-2 and TRBJ2-7, with 8 bases lining up with TRBD1. Per the germline V gene, CDR1 is SGHTA and CDR2 is FQGNSA. Germline trimming cut 11 bases from V and 7 bases from J; bases unmatched to any gene: 16. This CDR3 contains 14 residues.

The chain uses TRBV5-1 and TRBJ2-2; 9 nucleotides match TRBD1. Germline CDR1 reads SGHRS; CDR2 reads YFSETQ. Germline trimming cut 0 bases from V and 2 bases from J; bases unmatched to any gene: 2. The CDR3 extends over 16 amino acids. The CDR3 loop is CASSLGTGVNTGELFF. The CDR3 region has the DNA TGCGCCAGCAGCTTGGGGACAGGGGTTAACACCGGGGAGCTGTTTTTT.

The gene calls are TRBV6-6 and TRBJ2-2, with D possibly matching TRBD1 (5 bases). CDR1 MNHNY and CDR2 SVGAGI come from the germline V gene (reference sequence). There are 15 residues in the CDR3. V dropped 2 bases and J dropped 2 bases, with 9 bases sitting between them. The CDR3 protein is CASSYPDTNTGELFF. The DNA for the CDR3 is TGTGCCAGCAGTTACCCGGACACCAACACCGGGGAGCTGTTTTTT.

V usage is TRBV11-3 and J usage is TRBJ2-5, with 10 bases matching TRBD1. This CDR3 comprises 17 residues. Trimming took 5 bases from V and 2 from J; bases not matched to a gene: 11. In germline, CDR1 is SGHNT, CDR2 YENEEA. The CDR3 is CASSPRRGGQGQETQYF. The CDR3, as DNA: TGTGCCAGCAGCCCCCGGCGTGGGGGACAGGGGCAAGAGACCCAGTACTTC.

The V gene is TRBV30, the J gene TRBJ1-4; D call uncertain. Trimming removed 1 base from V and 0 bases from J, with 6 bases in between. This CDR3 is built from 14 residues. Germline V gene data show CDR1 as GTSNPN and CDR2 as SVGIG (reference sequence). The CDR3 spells CAWSGQATNEKLFF. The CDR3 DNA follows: TGTGCCTGGAGTGGACAAGCAACTAATGAAAAACTGTTTTTT.

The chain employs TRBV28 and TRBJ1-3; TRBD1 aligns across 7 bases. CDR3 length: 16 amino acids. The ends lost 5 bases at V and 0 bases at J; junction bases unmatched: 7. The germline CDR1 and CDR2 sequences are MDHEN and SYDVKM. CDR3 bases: TGTGCCAGCAGTCCCCGACAGGGTTCCTCTGGAAACACCATATATTTT. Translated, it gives CASSPRQGSSGNTIYF.

The CDR3, as DNA: TGTGCCAGCAGCGGGGGGGCTGCCACTGAAGCTTTCTTT. Residues: CASSGGAATEAFF. The genes are TRBV6-5 and TRBJ1-1, with D possibly matching TRBD1 (6 bases). CDR1 and CDR2 (germline): MNHEY, SVGAGI. Trimming left V 6 bases short and J 4 bases short, with 12 bases between. The CDR3 contains 13 residues.

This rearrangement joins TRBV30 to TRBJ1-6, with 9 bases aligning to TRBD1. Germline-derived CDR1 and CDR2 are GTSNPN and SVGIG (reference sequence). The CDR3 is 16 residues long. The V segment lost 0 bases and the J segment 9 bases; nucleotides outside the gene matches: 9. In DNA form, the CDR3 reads TGTGCCTGGAGTGTACAGACCACAGGGGGCAGTTCACCCCTCCACTTT. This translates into CAWSVQTTGGSSPLHF.

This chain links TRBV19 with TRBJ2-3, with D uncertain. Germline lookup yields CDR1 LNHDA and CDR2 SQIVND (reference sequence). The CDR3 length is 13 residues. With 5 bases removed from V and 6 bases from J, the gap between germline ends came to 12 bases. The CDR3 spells CASSPPAPDTQYF. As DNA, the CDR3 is TGTGCCAGTAGTCCTCCAGCGCCTGATACGCAGTATTTT.

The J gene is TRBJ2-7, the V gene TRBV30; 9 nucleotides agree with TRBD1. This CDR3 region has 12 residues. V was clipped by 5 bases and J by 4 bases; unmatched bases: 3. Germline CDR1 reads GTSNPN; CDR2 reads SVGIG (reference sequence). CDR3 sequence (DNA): TGTGCCTGGGGGACAGGGTCATACGAGCAGTACTTC. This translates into CAWGTGSYEQYF.

As DNA, the CDR3 is TGTGCCAGCTCGCCAGACAGGGGGTCAGGAGGCTACACCTTC. Translation: CASSPDRGSGGYTF. The chain recombines TRBV18 with TRBJ1-2, with 9 bases aligning to TRBD1. J was trimmed by 8 bases and V by 6 bases; bases with no gene match: 10. This CDR3 is built from 14 residues. Germline-derived CDR1 and CDR2 are KGHSH and LQKENI.

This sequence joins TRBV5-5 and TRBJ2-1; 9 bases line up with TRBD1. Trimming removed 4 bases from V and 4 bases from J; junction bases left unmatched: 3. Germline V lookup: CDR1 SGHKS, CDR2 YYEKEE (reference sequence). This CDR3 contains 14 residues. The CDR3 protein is CASSGTGSYNEQFF. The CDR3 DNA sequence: TGTGCCAGCAGCGGGACAGGGAGTTACAATGAGCAGTTCTTC.

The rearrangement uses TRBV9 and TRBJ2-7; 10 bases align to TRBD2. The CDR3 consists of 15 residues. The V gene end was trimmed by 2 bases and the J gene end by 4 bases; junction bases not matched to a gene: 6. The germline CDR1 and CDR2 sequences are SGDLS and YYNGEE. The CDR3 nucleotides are TGTGCCAGCAGCGTGGCTAGCGGGAGTCGTTACGAGCAGTACTTC. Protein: CASSVASGSRYEQYF.

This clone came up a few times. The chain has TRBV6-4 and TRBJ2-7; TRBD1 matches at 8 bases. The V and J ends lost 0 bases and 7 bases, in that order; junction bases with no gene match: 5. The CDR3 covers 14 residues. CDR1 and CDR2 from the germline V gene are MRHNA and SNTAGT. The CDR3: CASSDSDRGQEQYF. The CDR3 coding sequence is TGTGCCAGCAGTGACTCCGACAGGGGACAGGAGCAGTACTTC.

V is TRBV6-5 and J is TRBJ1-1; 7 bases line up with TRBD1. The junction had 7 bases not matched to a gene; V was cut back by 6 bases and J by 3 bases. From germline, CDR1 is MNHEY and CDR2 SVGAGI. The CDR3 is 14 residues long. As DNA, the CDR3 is TGTGCCAGCAGCTCAAGACAGGGATACACTGAAGCTTTCTTT. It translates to CASSSRQGYTEAFF.

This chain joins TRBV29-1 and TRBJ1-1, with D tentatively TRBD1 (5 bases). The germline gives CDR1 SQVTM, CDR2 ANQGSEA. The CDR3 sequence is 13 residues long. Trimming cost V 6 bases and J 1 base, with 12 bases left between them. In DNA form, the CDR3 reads TGCAGCGTGATGAGACAGCCGAACACTGAAGCTTTCTTT. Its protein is CSVMRQPNTEAFF.

The CDR3 reads CASSLQGGDYGYTF. The DNA for the CDR3 is TGTGCCAGCAGCCTACAGGGGGGAGACTATGGCTACACCTTC. J is TRBJ1-2 and V is TRBV7-9; 8 nucleotides align to TRBD1. V lost 5 bases to trimming and J lost 3 bases; unmatched junction nucleotides: 5. The CDR3 length is 14 residues. From germline, CDR1 is SEHNR and CDR2 FQNEAQ (reference sequence).

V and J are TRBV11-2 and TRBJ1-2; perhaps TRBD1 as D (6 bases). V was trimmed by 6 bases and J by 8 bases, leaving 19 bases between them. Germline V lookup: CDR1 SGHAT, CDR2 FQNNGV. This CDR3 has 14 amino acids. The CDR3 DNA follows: TGTGCCAGCAGTCCCGGACAGCCCATAATGGGCTACACCTTC. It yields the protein CASSPGQPIMGYTF.

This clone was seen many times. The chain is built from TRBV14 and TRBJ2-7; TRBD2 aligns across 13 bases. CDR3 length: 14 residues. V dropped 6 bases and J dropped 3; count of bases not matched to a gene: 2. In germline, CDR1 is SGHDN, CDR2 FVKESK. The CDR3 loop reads CASRRTSGSYEQYF. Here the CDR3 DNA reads TGTGCCAGCAGGAGGACTAGCGGGAGCTACGAGCAGTACTTC.

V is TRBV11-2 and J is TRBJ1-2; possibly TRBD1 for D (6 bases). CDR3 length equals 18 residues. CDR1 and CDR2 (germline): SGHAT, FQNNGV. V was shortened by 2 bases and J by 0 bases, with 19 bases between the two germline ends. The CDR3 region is CASSLFGGRAFTNYGYTF. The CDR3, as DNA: TGTGCCAGCAGCTTATTCGGGGGGCGAGCTTTTACTAACTATGGCTACACCTTC.

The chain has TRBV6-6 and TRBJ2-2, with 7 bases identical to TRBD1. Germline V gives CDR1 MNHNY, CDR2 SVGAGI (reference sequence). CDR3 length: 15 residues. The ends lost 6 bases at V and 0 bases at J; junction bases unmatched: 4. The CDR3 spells CASSRDSPNTGELFF. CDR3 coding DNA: TGTGCCAGCAGCAGGGACAGCCCGAACACCGGGGAGCTGTTTTTT.

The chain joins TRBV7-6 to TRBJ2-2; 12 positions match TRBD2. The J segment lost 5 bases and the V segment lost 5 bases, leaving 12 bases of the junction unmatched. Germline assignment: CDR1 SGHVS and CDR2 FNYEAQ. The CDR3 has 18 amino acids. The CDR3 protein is CASSAFLAGGPETGELFF. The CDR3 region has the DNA TGTGCCAGCAGCGCATTCCTAGCGGGAGGGCCGGAAACCGGGGAGCTGTTTTTT.